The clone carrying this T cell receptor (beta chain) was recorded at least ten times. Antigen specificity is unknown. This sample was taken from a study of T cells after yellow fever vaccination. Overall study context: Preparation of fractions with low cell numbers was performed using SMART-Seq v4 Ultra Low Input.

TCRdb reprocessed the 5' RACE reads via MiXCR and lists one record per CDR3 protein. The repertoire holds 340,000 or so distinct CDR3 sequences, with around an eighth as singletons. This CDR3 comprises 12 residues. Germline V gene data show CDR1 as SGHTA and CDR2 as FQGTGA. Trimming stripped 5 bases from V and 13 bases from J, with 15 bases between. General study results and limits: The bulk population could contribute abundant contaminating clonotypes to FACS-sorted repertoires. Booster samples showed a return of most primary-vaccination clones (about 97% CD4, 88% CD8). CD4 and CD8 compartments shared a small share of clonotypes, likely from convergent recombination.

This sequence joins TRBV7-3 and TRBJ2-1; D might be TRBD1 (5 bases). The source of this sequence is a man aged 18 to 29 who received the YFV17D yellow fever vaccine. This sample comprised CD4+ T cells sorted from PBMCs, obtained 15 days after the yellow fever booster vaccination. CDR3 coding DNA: TGTGCCAGCAGCCCTGACAGTCGTACCCAGTTCTTC. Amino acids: CASSPDSRTQFF.